This T cell receptor (beta chain) comes out of a study of T-cell memory formation after mild COVID-19. Germline CDR1 SQVTM, CDR2 ANQGSEA. The CDR3 length is 14 residues. With V trimmed by 6 bases and J by 5 bases, 11 bases remained unmatched. There are a few counts of this clonotype. Its antigen remains unknown. Regarding the study as a whole: Among clones peaking at day 37 in the second wave, SARS-CoV-2 specificity remained unconfirmed. Contracting clones from day 15 to 85 had balanced CD4/CD8; later expanders favoured CD4+.

Constant-segment primers served in 5'RACE that generated TCR alpha and TCR beta cDNA libraries bearing sample barcodes and UMIs. TCRdb fed the 5' RACE reads into MiXCR, producing one record per CDR3 protein. The table lists about 110,000 distinct CDR3 sequences, 9.5% to 15% of them singletons. The chain combines TRBV29-1 with TRBJ2-5; the match to TRBD2 covers 8 bases. The sample was PBMCs or a T cell subset sorted from them (not recorded which). This TCR was sampled from an adult woman who had mild COVID-19 (a few samples of this study predate the infection). Cell type and time point are not known. CDR3 amino acids: CSVRGLDVRETQYF. CDR3 bases: TGCAGCGTCCGGGGACTAGATGTCCGGGAGACCCAGTACTTC.